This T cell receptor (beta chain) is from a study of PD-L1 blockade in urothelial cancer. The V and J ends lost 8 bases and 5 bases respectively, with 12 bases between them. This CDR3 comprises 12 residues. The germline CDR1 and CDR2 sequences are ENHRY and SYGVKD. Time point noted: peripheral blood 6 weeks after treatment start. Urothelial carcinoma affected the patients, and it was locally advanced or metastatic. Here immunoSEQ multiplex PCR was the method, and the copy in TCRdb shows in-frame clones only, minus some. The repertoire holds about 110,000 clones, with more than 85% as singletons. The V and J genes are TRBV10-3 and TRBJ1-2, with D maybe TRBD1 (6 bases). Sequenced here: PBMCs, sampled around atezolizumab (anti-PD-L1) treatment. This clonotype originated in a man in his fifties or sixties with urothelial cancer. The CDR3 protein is CAIGTLLYGYTF. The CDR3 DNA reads TGTGCCATCGGGACACTCTTATATGGCTACACCTTC.